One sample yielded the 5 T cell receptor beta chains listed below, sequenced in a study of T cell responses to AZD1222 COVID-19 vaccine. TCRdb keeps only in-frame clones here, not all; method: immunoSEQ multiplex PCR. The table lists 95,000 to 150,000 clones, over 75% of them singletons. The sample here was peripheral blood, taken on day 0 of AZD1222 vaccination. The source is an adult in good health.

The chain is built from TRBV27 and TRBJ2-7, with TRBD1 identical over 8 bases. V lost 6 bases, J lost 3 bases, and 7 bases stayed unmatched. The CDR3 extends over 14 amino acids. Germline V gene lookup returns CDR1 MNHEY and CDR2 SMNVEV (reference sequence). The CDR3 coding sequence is TGTGCCAGCAGCTTCGGACAGGGAGGCTACGAGCAGTACTTC. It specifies CASSFGQGGYEQYF.

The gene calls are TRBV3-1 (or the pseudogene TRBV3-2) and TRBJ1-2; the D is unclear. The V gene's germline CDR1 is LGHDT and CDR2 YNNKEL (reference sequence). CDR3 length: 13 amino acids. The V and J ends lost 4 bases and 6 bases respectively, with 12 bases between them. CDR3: CASSPNFVDGYTF. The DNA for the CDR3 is TGTGCCAGCAGCCCTAACTTTGTGGATGGCTACACCTTC.

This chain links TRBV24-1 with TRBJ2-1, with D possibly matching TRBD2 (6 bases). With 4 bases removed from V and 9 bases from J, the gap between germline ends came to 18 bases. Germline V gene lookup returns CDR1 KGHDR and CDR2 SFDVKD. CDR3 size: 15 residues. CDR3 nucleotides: TGTGCCACCAGTGACCCGCGGGAACAGACCACTGAGCAGTTCTTC. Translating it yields CATSDPREQTTEQFF.

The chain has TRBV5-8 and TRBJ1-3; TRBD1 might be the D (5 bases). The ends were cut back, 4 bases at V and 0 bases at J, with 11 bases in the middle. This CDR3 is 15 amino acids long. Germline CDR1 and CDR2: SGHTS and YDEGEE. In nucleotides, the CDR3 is TGTGCCAGCAGCATCGACAGTTACTCTGGAAACACCATATATTTT. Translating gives CASSIDSYSGNTIYF.

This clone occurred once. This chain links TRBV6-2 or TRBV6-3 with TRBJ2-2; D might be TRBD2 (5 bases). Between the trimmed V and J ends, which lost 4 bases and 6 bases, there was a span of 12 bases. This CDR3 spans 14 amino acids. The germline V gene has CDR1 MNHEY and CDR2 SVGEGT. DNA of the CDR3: TGTGCCAGCAGTTCCGCGAGGGTCTCCGGGGAGCTGTTTTTT. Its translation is CASSSARVSGELFF.